What follows are 19 T cell receptor beta chains derived from one specimen sequenced in a study of shared clonotypes between healthy human individuals. Method: immunoSEQ multiplex PCR; TCRdb's copy keeps in-frame clones and lacks some. The top ten clones hold around 0.38% of a sample with over a million clones, around 98.5% of them seen once. What was sequenced was naive CD4+ T cells sorted from blood. Subset here: CD45RA+ positively selected. The receptors were sampled from a man younger than 45 in good health.

This rearrangement joins TRBV5-4 to TRBJ2-7; 7 nucleotides match TRBD1. Germline CDR1 is SGHNT and CDR2 is YYREEE (reference sequence). V trimming: 2 bases; J trimming: 0 bases; junction bases outside the gene matches: 8. The CDR3 runs 16 residues. CDR3 sequence reads: CASSLPRDSDSYEQYF. As DNA, the CDR3 is TGTGCCAGCAGCTTACCCCGGGACAGTGACTCCTACGAGCAGTACTTC.

This clone showed up just once. The V gene is TRBV5-1, the J gene TRBJ1-1, with D unresolved. V was trimmed by 0 bases and J by 5 bases, leaving 8 bases between them. This CDR3 has 13 residues. Germline loops: CDR1 SGHRS, CDR2 YFSETQ. The CDR3 is CASSLVPATEAFF. The CDR3 nucleotides are TGCGCCAGCAGCTTGGTCCCCGCTACTGAAGCTTTCTTT.

The chain has TRBV15 and TRBJ2-2; maybe TRBD1 (6 bases). The germline V gene encodes CDR1 LNHNV and CDR2 YYDKDF (reference sequence). Deletions cut 6 bases from V and 3 bases from J, with 8 bases between. This CDR3 spans 13 amino acids. This chain's CDR3 is CATSPGDTGELFF. The CDR3 DNA is TGTGCCACCAGTCCAGGGGACACCGGGGAGCTGTTTTTT.

J is TRBJ2-2 and V is TRBV11-2; TRBD1 matches at 9 bases. Germline-derived CDR1 and CDR2 are SGHAT and FQNNGV. The CDR3 length is 18 residues. J gave up 2 bases and V 5 bases, and 12 bases lay outside the gene matches. CDR3 sequence reads: CASSPNLGTGKNTGELFF. The CDR3, as DNA: TGTGCCAGCAGCCCGAACCTCGGGACAGGGAAAAACACCGGGGAGCTGTTTTTT.

V is TRBV9 and J is TRBJ2-3; D possibly matches TRBD1 or TRBD2 (6 bases each). Germline V CDR1 and CDR2: SGDLS, YYNGEE. V dropped 6 bases and J dropped 4 bases, with 24 bases sitting between them. This CDR3 comprises 17 residues. Here the CDR3 reads CASTERGGGGPSDTQYF. DNA of the CDR3: TGTGCCAGCACCGAACGAGGAGGGGGAGGCCCCTCAGATACGCAGTATTTT. Using reference TRBV9 and TRBJ2-3 for the parts outside the CDR3, the full variable domain is DSGVTQTPKHLITATGQRVTLRCSPRSGDLSVYWYQQSLDQGLQFLIQYYNGEERAKGNILERFSAQQFPDLHSELNLSSLELGDSALYFCASTERGGGGPSDTQYFGPGTRLTVL.

The rearrangement links TRBV7-2 to TRBJ2-7; TRBD2 agrees at 11 bases. Per germline, CDR1 SGHTA and CDR2 FQGNSA. The CDR3 is 16 amino acids. Germline trimming cut 5 bases from V and 2 bases from J; bases unmatched to any gene: 8. CDR3 loop: CASSITSGGGPYEQYF. Here the CDR3 DNA reads TGTGCCAGCAGCATAACTAGCGGGGGAGGACCCTACGAGCAGTACTTC.

The chain combines TRBV28 with TRBJ2-2; the match to TRBD2 covers 11 bases. Trimming removed 6 bases from V and 5 bases from J; junction bases left unmatched: 17. This CDR3 contains 19 residues. CDR1 is MDHEN, CDR2 SYDVKM, per germline. The CDR3 DNA sequence: TGTGCCAGCAGACCTCATCTCGGACTAGCGGGTCTGGGGACCGGGGAGCTGTTTTTT. Translation: CASRPHLGLAGLGTGELFF.

DNA of the CDR3: TGTGCCAGCAGCTTAGGCGGGTCACGAGGGGGCTCCTACAATGAGCAGTTCTTC. It yields the protein CASSLGGSRGGSYNEQFF. This rearrangement joins TRBV13 to TRBJ2-1; D perhaps matches TRBD1 (6 bases). The germline V and J ends were trimmed by 0 bases and 0 bases, with 15 bases remaining between them. Germline CDR1 reads PRHDT; CDR2 reads FYEKMQ (reference sequence). CDR3 length: 18 residues.

The rearrangement links TRBV19 to TRBJ2-6, with no clear D. Germline values: CDR1 LNHDA, CDR2 SQIVND (reference sequence). The CDR3 totals 14 residues. With 3 bases removed from V and 6 bases from J, the gap between germline ends came to 9 bases. CDR3 region: CASSISPEANVLTF. Here the CDR3 DNA reads TGTGCCAGTAGTATCTCCCCCGAGGCCAACGTCCTGACTTTC.

This chain links TRBV11-3 with TRBJ2-1; the D gene is possibly TRBD2 (6 bases). CDR1 and CDR2 (germline): SGHNT, YENEEA. The CDR3 totals 18 residues. Trimming took off 3 bases at V and 1 base at J, with 19 bases between the two ends. The CDR3 protein is CASSLMRVGGISYNEQFF. In DNA form, the CDR3 reads TGTGCCAGCAGCTTGATGCGGGTTGGAGGGATTTCCTACAATGAGCAGTTCTTC.

This clone was found once. J is TRBJ2-1 and V is TRBV4-3; 7 bases are shared with TRBD2. V lost 2 bases, J lost 0 bases, and 4 bases stayed unmatched. Germline V gene lookup returns CDR1 LGHNA and CDR2 YSLEER. This CDR3 region has 16 residues. The CDR3 reads CASSQISGLSYNEQFF. CDR3 DNA sequence: TGCGCCAGCAGCCAAATTAGCGGGCTCTCCTACAATGAGCAGTTCTTC.

The rearrangement joins TRBV27 to TRBJ2-1; the match to TRBD1 covers 9 bases. This CDR3 spans 16 amino acids. Germline loops: CDR1 MNHEY, CDR2 SMNVEV (reference sequence). The V segment lost 5 bases and the J segment 6 bases; nucleotides outside the gene matches: 11. The CDR3 loop is CASSIYRDREINEQFF. The DNA for the CDR3 is TGTGCCAGCAGTATATATCGGGACAGGGAAATCAATGAGCAGTTCTTC.

V is TRBV2 and J is TRBJ2-7; D perhaps matches TRBD2 (6 bases). Germline CDR1 SNHLY, CDR2 FYNNEI. V lost 6 bases to trimming and J lost 2 bases, with 8 bases between them. The CDR3 consists of 12 residues. For the CDR3, the DNA is TGTGCCAGCAGGGACTACCCCTACGAGCAGTACTTC. Translated: CASRDYPYEQYF. Full variable domain (remainder filled in from reference TRBV2 and TRBJ2-7): EPEVTQTPSHQVTQMGQEVILRCVPISNHLYFYWYRQILGQKVEFLVSFYNNEISEKSEIFDDQFSVERPDGSNFTLKIRSTKLEDSAMYFCASRDYPYEQYFGPGTRLTVT.

CDR3 in DNA: TGTGCCAGCAGGACTTCCAGCCCTGGGAACTATGGCTACACCTTC. Protein product: CASRTSSPGNYGYTF. The V call is TRBV5-8, the J call TRBJ1-2; D remains unclear. Trimming stripped 5 bases from V and 2 bases from J, with 16 bases between. The CDR3 spans 15 residues. Germline CDR1 reads SGHTS; CDR2 reads YDEGEE. Full variable domain (remainder filled in from reference TRBV5-8 and TRBJ1-2): EAGVTQSPTHLIKTRGQQATLRCSPISGHTSVYWYQQALGLGLQFLLWYDEGEERNRGNFPPRFSGRQFPNYSSELNVNALELEDSALYLCASRTSSPGNYGYTFGSGTRLTVV.

This sequence joins TRBV28 and TRBJ1-4, with 10 bases identical to TRBD1. V shed 0 bases, J shed 5 bases, and the junction held 0 bases outside the gene matches. The CDR3 totals 15 residues. Looked up from germline, CDR1 is MDHEN and CDR2 is SYDVKM. CDR3: CASSLWGQGNEKLFF. CDR3 nucleotides: TGTGCCAGCAGTTTATGGGGACAGGGGAATGAAAAACTGTTTTTT.

The chain carries TRBV14 and TRBJ2-7, with 9 bases lining up with TRBD1. CDR3 size: 16 residues. Germline loops: CDR1 SGHDN, CDR2 FVKESK. The V segment lost 1 base and the J segment 4 bases; nucleotides outside the gene matches: 8. CDR3 DNA sequence: TGTGCCAGCAGCCAAGCGGACAGGGGCCCAAGTTACGAGCAGTACTTC. Translating gives CASSQADRGPSYEQYF. Based on the CDR3 plus reference TRBV14 and TRBJ2-7, the full variable domain is EAGVTQFPSHSVIEKGQTVTLRCDPISGHDNLYWYRRVMGKEIKFLLHFVKESKQDESGMPNNRFLAERTGGTYSTLKVQPAELEDSGVYFCASSQADRGPSYEQYFGPGTRLTVT.

V is TRBV28 and J is TRBJ2-3; no clear D gene. This CDR3 region has 11 residues. Per the germline V gene, CDR1 is MDHEN and CDR2 is SYDVKM. The V end was cut by 4 bases, the J end by 11 bases, with 10 bases between. DNA of the CDR3: TGTGCCAGCAGTTCGGACGTGAAGCAGTATTTT. The encoded protein is CASSSDVKQYF.

The gene calls are TRBV5-1 and TRBJ2-1; the D gene is possibly TRBD2 (5 bases). The CDR3 contains 16 residues. With 3 bases removed from V and 1 base from J, the gap between germline ends came to 14 bases. Germline V gives CDR1 SGHRS, CDR2 YFSETQ. The CDR3 DNA is TGCGCCAGCAGCTCCTGGACTCCCGGTTCCTACAATGAGCAGTTCTTC. Residues: CASSSWTPGSYNEQFF.

As DNA, the CDR3 is TGTGCCAGCAGCTCTAACAGGGACCGTTTCTCCTACGAGCAGTACTTC. Its protein product is CASSSNRDRFSYEQYF. The chain combines TRBV5-6 with TRBJ2-7, with a tentative D call TRBD1 (6 bases). The CDR3 runs 16 residues. Germline values: CDR1 SGHDT, CDR2 YYEEEE. V dropped 3 bases and J dropped 0 bases, with 16 bases sitting between them.